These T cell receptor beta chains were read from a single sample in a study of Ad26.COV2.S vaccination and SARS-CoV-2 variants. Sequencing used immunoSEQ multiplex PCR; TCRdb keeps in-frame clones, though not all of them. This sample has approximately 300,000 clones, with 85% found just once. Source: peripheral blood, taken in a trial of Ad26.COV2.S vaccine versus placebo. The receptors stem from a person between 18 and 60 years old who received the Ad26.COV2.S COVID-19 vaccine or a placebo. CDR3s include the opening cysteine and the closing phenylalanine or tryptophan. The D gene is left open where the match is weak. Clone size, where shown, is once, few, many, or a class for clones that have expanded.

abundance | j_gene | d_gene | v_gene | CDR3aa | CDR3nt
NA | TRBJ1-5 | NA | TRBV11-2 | CASSSLQGKGQPQHF | TGTGCCAGCAGCTCCCTTCAGGGAAAGGGTCAGCCCCAGCATTTT
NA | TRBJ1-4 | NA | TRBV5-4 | CASSLGGPNEKLFF | TGTGCCAGCAGCTTGGGCGGACCTAATGAAAAACTGTTTTTT
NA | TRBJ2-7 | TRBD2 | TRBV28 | CASSLREGRDEQYF | TGTGCCAGCAGTCTCAGGGAGGGGAGGGACGAGCAGTACTTC
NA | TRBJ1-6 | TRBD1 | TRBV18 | CASSPEGQGTPLHF | TGTGCCAGCTCACCAGAGGGACAGGGGACACCCCTCCACTTT
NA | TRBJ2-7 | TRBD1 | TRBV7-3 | CASSSTGGTGGEQYF | TGTGCCAGCAGCTCTACGGGCGGGACAGGGGGCGAGCAGTACTTC
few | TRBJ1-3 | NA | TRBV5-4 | CASSPYIGGSGNTIYF | TGTGCCAGCAGCCCTTATATTGGGGGCTCTGGAAACACCATATATTTT
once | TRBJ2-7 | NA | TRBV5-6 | CACSLAGQKAGHEQYF | TGTGCCTGCTCGCTTGCGGGACAGAAGGCGGGGCACGAGCAGTACTTC
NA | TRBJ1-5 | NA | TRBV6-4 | CASSWRGASGPQHF | TGTGCCAGCAGTTGGAGGGGGGCCTCGGGTCCCCAGCATTTT
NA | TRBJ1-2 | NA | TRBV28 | CASSLWGGAGYTF | TGTGCCAGCAGTTTGTGGGGAGGAGCTGGCTACACCTTC
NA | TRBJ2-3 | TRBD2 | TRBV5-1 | CASSLGLAGGPDTQYF | TGCGCCAGCAGCTTGGGACTAGCGGGGGGGCCAGATACGCAGTATTTT
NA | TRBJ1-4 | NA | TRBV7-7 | CASSASFQAKLFF | TGTGCTAGCAGCGCCTCGTTCCAGGCAAAACTGTTTTTT
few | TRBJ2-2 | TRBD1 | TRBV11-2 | CASSPLSRTGGARAGELFF | TGTGCCAGCAGCCCCCTATCAAGGACAGGGGGTGCCCGCGCCGGGGAGCTGTTTTTT
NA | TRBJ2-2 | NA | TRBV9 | CASSVGGGGGELFF | TGTGCCAGCAGCGTAGGAGGGGGGGGCGGGGAGCTGTTTTTT
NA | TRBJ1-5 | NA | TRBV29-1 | CSVGETGPHQPQHF | TGCAGCGTTGGGGAGACTGGACCCCATCAGCCCCAGCATTTT
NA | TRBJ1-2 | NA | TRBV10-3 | CAISEVQATYGYTF | TGTGCCATCAGTGAGGTTCAGGCTACTTATGGCTACACCTTC
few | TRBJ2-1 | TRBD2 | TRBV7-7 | CASSLVAGAYNEQFF | TGTGCTAGCAGCTTAGTAGCGGGGGCCTACAATGAGCAGTTCTTC
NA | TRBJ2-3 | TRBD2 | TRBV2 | CASSRLAGGITDTQYF | TGTGCCAGCTCTAGACTAGCGGGGGGGATCACAGATACGCAGTATTTT
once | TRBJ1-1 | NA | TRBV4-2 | CASSQEGGFTEAFF | TGTGCCAGCAGCCAAGAAGGGGGTTTCACTGAAGCTTTCTTT
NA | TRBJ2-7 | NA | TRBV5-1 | CASSLRESTATDEQYF | TGCGCCAGCAGCTTGAGAGAGTCGACAGCTACCGACGAGCAGTACTTC
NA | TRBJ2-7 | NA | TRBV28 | CASSLRGERGYEQYF | TGTGCCAGCAGTTTACGAGGGGAACGGGGCTACGAGCAGTACTTC
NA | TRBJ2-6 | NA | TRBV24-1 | CATSDTAPSGANVLTF | TGTGCCACCAGTGACACAGCTCCTTCTGGGGCCAACGTCCTGACTTTC
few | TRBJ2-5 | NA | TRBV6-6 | CASSDHRDSQYF | TGTGCCAGCAGCGACCATCGGGACTCCCAGTACTTC
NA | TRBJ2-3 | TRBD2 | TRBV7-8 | CASRTSGGVTDTQYF | TGTGCCAGCAGAACCAGCGGGGGGGTCACAGATACGCAGTATTTT
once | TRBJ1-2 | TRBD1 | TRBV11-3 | CASSPMGQNNYGYTF | TGTGCCAGCAGTCCCATGGGACAGAATAACTATGGCTACACCTTC
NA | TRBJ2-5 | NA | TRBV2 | CASSATIKYQETQYF | TGTGCCAGCAGTGCGACTATCAAGTACCAAGAGACCCAGTACTTC
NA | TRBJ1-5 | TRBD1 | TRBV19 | CASTLDRAGNQPQHF | TGTGCCAGTACCTTGGACAGGGCAGGCAATCAGCCCCAGCATTTT
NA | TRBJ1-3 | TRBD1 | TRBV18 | CASSPGQGSVGNTIYF | TGTGCCAGCTCACCGGGACAGGGATCCGTTGGAAACACCATATATTTT
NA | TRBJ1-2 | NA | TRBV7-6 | CASGGDGYTF | TGTGCCAGCGGAGGTGATGGCTACACCTTC
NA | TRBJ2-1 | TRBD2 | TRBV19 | CASSSGRLAGGRSYNEQFF | TGTGCCAGTAGTTCAGGGCGACTAGCGGGGGGTCGCTCCTACAATGAGCAGTTCTTC
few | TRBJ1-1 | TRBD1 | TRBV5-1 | CASSSGTGNTEAFF | TGCGCCAGCAGCTCCGGGACAGGGAACACTGAAGCTTTCTTT
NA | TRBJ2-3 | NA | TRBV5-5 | CASSLSAGVPDTQYF | TGTGCCAGCAGCTTATCGGCAGGGGTGCCAGATACGCAGTATTTT
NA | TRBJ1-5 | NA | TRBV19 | CASSLAGWGNQPQHF | TGTGCCAGTAGTTTGGCAGGCTGGGGCAATCAGCCCCAGCATTTT
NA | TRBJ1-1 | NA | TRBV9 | CASSVSSWNTEAFF | TGTGCCAGCAGCGTATCCTCATGGAACACTGAAGCTTTCTTT
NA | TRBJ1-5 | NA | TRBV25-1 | CASSETGINQPQHF | TGTGCCAGCAGTGAAACGGGCATCAATCAGCCCCAGCATTTT
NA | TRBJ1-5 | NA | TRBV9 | CASSVAGYRQPQHF | TGTGCCAGCAGCGTAGCCGGGTATAGGCAGCCCCAGCATTTT
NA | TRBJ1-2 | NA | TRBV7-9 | CASSLGFRGVSGYTF | TGTGCCAGCAGCTTAGGGTTCAGGGGAGTGAGTGGCTACACCTTC
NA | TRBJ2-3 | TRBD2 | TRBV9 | CASSDGRSTDTQYF | TGTGCCAGCAGCGACGGGAGGAGCACAGATACGCAGTATTTT
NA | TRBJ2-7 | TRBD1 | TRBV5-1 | CASSLLSGGNYEQYF | TGCGCCAGCAGCTTGTTGTCAGGGGGTAACTACGAGCAGTACTTC
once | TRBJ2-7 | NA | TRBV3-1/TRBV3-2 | CASSQDLRLSFSYEQYF | TGTGCCAGCAGCCAAGATCTAAGGTTATCATTCTCCTACGAGCAGTACTTC
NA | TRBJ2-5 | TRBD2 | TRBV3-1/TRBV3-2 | CASSQALAGGQETQYF | TGTGCCAGCAGCCAAGCTCTAGCGGGGGGGCAAGAGACCCAGTACTTC
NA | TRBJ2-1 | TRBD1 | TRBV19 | CASSDRGRINEQFF | TGTGCCAGTAGCGACAGGGGGCGCATCAATGAGCAGTTCTTC
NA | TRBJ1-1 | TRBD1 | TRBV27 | CASSLYRTGTEAFF | TGTGCCAGCAGTTTATATCGGACAGGGACTGAAGCTTTCTTT
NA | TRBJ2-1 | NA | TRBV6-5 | CASSYGQSSYNEQFF | TGTGCCAGCAGTTACGGCCAGTCCTCCTACAATGAGCAGTTCTTC
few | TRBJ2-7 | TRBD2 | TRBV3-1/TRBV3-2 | CASSPWGSGGYEQYF | TGTGCCAGCAGCCCCTGGGGTAGCGGGGGCTACGAGCAGTACTTC
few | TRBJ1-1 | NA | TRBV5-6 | CASSYQASRTEAFF | TGTGCCAGCAGCTACCAGGCGAGCAGAACTGAAGCTTTCTTT
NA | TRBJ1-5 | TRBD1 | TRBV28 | CASSLGQGLNQPQHF | TGTGCCAGCAGTTTAGGACAGGGCCTTAATCAGCCCCAGCATTTT
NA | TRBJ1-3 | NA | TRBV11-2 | CASSLADRHTIYF | TGTGCCAGCAGCTTAGCCGACAGGCACACCATATATTTT
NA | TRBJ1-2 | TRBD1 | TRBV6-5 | CASRASGDRHYGYTF | TGTGCCAGCAGAGCCTCAGGGGACAGGCACTATGGCTACACCTTC
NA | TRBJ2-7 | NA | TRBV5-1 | CASSRTSYEQYF | TGCGCCAGCAGCCGGACCTCCTACGAGCAGTACTTC
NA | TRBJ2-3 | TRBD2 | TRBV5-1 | CASSSTSGGAFSTDTQYF | TGCGCCAGCAGCTCCACTAGCGGGGGGGCCTTTAGCACAGATACGCAGTATTTT
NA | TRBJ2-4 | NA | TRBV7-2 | CASSPGPPKNIQYF | TGTGCCAGCAGCCCGGGACCGCCAAAAAACATTCAGTACTTC
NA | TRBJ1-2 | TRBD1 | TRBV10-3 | CASGQGGYGYTF | TGTGCCTCAGGACAGGGGGGCTATGGCTACACCTTC
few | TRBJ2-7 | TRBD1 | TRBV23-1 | CASSQFWDRPYEQYF | TGCGCCAGCAGTCAATTCTGGGACAGACCCTACGAGCAGTACTTC
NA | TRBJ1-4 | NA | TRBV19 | CASSRKATNEKLFF | TGTGCCAGTAGCAGGAAGGCAACTAATGAAAAACTGTTTTTT
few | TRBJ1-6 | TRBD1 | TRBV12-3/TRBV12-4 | CASRQGQGSPLHF | TGTGCCAGCAGGCAAGGACAGGGTTCACCCCTCCACTTT